A selection of T cell receptor beta chains follows, all from one sample in a study of blood T cells in healthy people across ages. From the 5' RACE reads, TCRdb called clonotypes with MiXCR, one entry per CDR3 protein. Altogether around 1.5 million distinct CDR3 sequences are present, about 31% being singletons, with the ten largest covering about 10%. Sequences were obtained from blood. The receptors were gathered from a woman aged 30 to 39 in good health. CDR3s include the opening cysteine and the closing phenylalanine or tryptophan. Fields, in order: V gene, clone size, J gene, D gene, CDR3 length, CDR3 protein, CDR3 DNA. A D gene is named only where the DNA matches it firmly. Size is omitted from some rows. Given values are once, few, many or a class for expanded clones.

V: TRBV24-1
size: few
J: TRBJ2-1
D: .
length: 14
CDR3: CATSSESSYNEQFF
DNA: TGTGCCACCAGTAGCGAGAGCTCCTACAATGAGCAGTTCTTC

V: TRBV20-1
size: few
J: TRBJ2-1
D: .
length: 16
CDR3: CSASAGDRANGNEQFF
DNA: TGCAGTGCTAGCGCGGGAGACAGGGCCAATGGGAATGAGCAGTTCTTC

V: TRBV7-2
size: few
J: TRBJ2-5
D: .
length: 15
CDR3: CASSQDRDLQETQYF
DNA: TGTGCCAGCAGCCAAGACCGGGACTTACAAGAGACCCAGTACTTC

V: TRBV24-1
size: few
J: TRBJ2-7
D: .
length: 13
CDR3: CATSDLPNYEQYF
DNA: TGTGCCACCAGTGATTTGCCTAACTACGAGCAGTACTTC

V: TRBV28
size: .
J: TRBJ1-2
D: .
length: 12
CDR3: CASRYPGGGYTF
DNA: TGTGCCAGCAGGTACCCTGGTGGTGGCTACACCTTC

V: TRBV20-1
size: few
J: TRBJ1-5
D: .
length: 16
CDR3: CSARDGQGSINQPQHF
DNA: TGCAGTGCTAGAGATGGGCAGGGGAGTATTAATCAGCCCCAGCATTTT

V: TRBV6-2/TRBV6-3
size: .
J: TRBJ2-5
D: TRBD2
length: 18
CDR3: CASSYPLSAGATRETQYF
DNA: TGTGCCAGCAGTTACCCCCTTTCAGCGGGAGCAACGAGAGAGACCCAGTACTTC

V: TRBV18
size: few
J: TRBJ1-4
D: .
length: 13
CDR3: CASSPEGDEKLFF
DNA: TGTGCCAGCTCACCAGAGGGTGATGAAAAACTGTTTTTT

V: TRBV13
size: many
J: TRBJ2-1
D: .
length: 14
CDR3: CASSRHTQYNEQFF
DNA: TGTGCCAGCAGCCGTCACACGCAGTACAATGAGCAGTTCTTC

V: TRBV7-9
size: .
J: TRBJ2-3
D: TRBD2
length: 13
CDR3: CASSKRDYQTQYF
DNA: TGTGCCAGCAGCAAACGGGACTACCAAACGCAGTATTTT

V: TRBV28
size: .
J: TRBJ2-6
D: .
length: 11
CDR3: CASRWANVPTF
DNA: TGTGCCAGTCGTTGGGCCAACGTCCCGACTTTC

V: TRBV9
size: .
J: TRBJ2-1
D: .
length: 15
CDR3: CASSVGVPSVNEQFF
DNA: TGTGCCAGCAGCGTAGGGGTCCCTAGCGTGAATGAGCAGTTCTTC

V: TRBV2
size: .
J: TRBJ2-2
D: .
length: 12
CDR3: CASGFTTGELFF
DNA: TGTGCCAGCGGGTTCACCACCGGGGAGCTGTTTTTT

V: TRBV20-1
size: .
J: TRBJ1-4
D: .
length: 15
CDR3: CSAIPAGPEGEKLFF
DNA: TGCAGTGCTATCCCCGCAGGGCCCGAGGGTGAAAAACTGTTTTTT

V: TRBV15
size: few
J: TRBJ2-1
D: .
length: 17
CDR3: CATSRGVGGSSYNEQFF
DNA: TGTGCCACCAGCAGAGGGGTGGGGGGCAGCTCCTACAATGAGCAGTTCTTC

V: TRBV9
size: .
J: TRBJ1-2
D: .
length: 14
CDR3: CASSASSGYYGYTF
DNA: TGTGCCAGCAGCGCCTCTTCGGGGTACTATGGCTACACCTTC

V: TRBV29-1
size: .
J: TRBJ2-2
D: .
length: 13
CDR3: CSGRRRGTGELFF
DNA: TGCAGCGGCCGGAGGCGGGGAACCGGGGAGCTGTTTTTT

V: TRBV10-3
size: many
J: TRBJ2-7
D: .
length: 14
CDR3: CAVVPGETTYEQYF
DNA: TGTGCCGTCGTCCCGGGGGAGACCACCTACGAGCAGTACTTC

V: TRBV21-1
size: .
J: TRBJ1-5
D: .
length: 15
CDR3: CASSPVNEGNQPQHF
DNA: TGTGCCAGCAGCCCGGTGAATGAGGGCAATCAGCCCCAGCATTTT

V: TRBV7-9
size: .
J: TRBJ2-1
D: TRBD2
length: 19
CDR3: CASSREASGYFPGHDEQFF
DNA: TGTGCCAGCAGCCGAGAGGCTAGCGGGTACTTCCCGGGTCACGATGAGCAGTTCTTC

V: TRBV28
size: .
J: TRBJ1-1
D: TRBD1
length: 11
CDR3: CANRLGQGAFF
DNA: TGTGCCAACAGGCTTGGACAGGGGGCTTTCTTT

V: TRBV20-1
size: few
J: TRBJ2-4
D: TRBD1
length: 15
CDR3: CSAERTGRSKNIQYF
DNA: TGCAGTGCGGAACGGACAGGGAGGTCCAAAAACATTCAGTACTTC

V: TRBV13
size: .
J: TRBJ2-5
D: .
length: 14
CDR3: CASSTRAKQETQYF
DNA: TGTGCCAGCAGCACCCGGGCTAAACAAGAGACCCAGTACTTC

V: TRBV7-2
size: .
J: TRBJ2-1
D: .
length: 18
CDR3: CASSRFTSLFPTYNEQFF
DNA: TGTGCCAGCAGCCGGTTTACCAGTTTATTCCCAACCTACAATGAGCAGTTCTTC

V: TRBV29-1
size: few
J: TRBJ1-2
D: TRBD1
length: 14
CDR3: CSVETQGDGYGYTF
DNA: TGCAGCGTCGAGACACAGGGGGACGGGTATGGCTACACCTTC

V: TRBV5-6
size: .
J: TRBJ2-7
D: .
length: 16
CDR3: CASSFEAGLRGVEQYF
DNA: TGTGCCAGCAGCTTTGAGGCCGGATTGCGTGGGGTCGAGCAGTACTTC

V: TRBV2
size: few
J: TRBJ2-7
D: .
length: 13
CDR3: CASNIGQTYEQYF
DNA: TGTGCCAGCAATATTGGACAGACCTACGAGCAGTACTTC

V: TRBV3-1
size: .
J: TRBJ1-2
D: .
length: 15
CDR3: CASSPYDTGSDGYTF
DNA: TGTGCCAGCAGCCCTTATGATACAGGGTCGGATGGCTACACCTTC

V: TRBV9
size: few
J: TRBJ2-7
D: TRBD1
length: 14
CDR3: CASSVLGTGDEQYF
DNA: TGTGCCAGCAGCGTATTAGGGACAGGGGACGAGCAGTACTTC

V: TRBV29-1
size: few
J: TRBJ2-2
D: .
length: 14
CDR3: CSVESQGRTGELFF
DNA: TGCAGCGTTGAATCGCAGGGACGGACCGGGGAGCTGTTTTTT

V: TRBV29-1
size: many
J: TRBJ2-7
D: TRBD1
length: 14
CDR3: CSVDGGQPSYEQYF
DNA: TGCAGCGTTGATGGGGGACAGCCATCCTACGAGCAGTACTTC

V: TRBV20-1
size: .
J: TRBJ1-5
D: TRBD1
length: 15
CDR3: CSARLTGEVGQPQHF
DNA: TGCAGTGCTAGACTGACAGGGGAAGTCGGTCAGCCCCAGCATTTT

V: TRBV6-6
size: .
J: TRBJ2-1
D: .
length: 16
CDR3: CASTGLLAVSYNEQFF
DNA: TGTGCCAGCACGGGACTGCTGGCGGTTTCCTACAATGAGCAGTTCTTC

V: TRBV19
size: .
J: TRBJ1-5
D: .
length: 14
CDR3: CASSEDGEDTPQHF
DNA: TGTGCCAGTAGCGAAGACGGGGAAGATACGCCCCAGCATTTT

V: TRBV27
size: .
J: TRBJ2-7
D: .
length: 14
CDR3: CASSFTGAPYEQYF
DNA: TGTGCCAGCAGTTTCACGGGGGCCCCCTACGAGCAGTACTTC

V: TRBV7-9
size: once
J: TRBJ1-2
D: .
length: 18
CDR3: CASSLARPGVSSRYGYTF
DNA: TGTGCCAGCAGCTTAGCGCGGCCAGGAGTATCCTCTAGGTACGGCTACACCTTC

V: TRBV6-1
size: .
J: TRBJ1-2
D: .
length: 14
CDR3: CASSEGRASYGYTF
DNA: TGTGCCAGCAGTGAAGGGCGCGCCTCCTATGGCTACACCTTC

V: TRBV19
size: .
J: TRBJ2-1
D: .
length: 12
CDR3: CASSDLPDEQFF
DNA: TGTGCCAGTAGCGATCTCCCCGATGAGCAGTTCTTC

V: TRBV4-2
size: few
J: TRBJ1-6
D: .
length: 10
CDR3: CASSGQPLHF
DNA: TGTGCCAGCAGCGGACAGCCCCTCCACTTT

V: TRBV7-2
size: .
J: TRBJ1-1
D: .
length: 15
CDR3: CASSLALGWGTEAFF
DNA: TGTGCCAGCAGCTTAGCCTTAGGCTGGGGGACTGAAGCTTTCTTT

V: TRBV4-1
size: .
J: TRBJ2-5
D: TRBD2
length: 17
CDR3: CASSQVLAGVGIETQYF
DNA: TGCGCCAGCAGCCAAGTGCTAGCGGGAGTAGGAATAGAGACCCAGTACTTC

V: TRBV30
size: few
J: TRBJ1-1
D: .
length: 13
CDR3: CAWQDFEDTEAFF
DNA: TGTGCCTGGCAGGACTTTGAGGACACTGAAGCTTTCTTT

V: TRBV4-1
size: .
J: TRBJ2-7
D: TRBD1
length: 16
CDR3: CASSQTWDSSPYEQYF
DNA: TGCGCCAGCAGCCAAACCTGGGACAGCTCCCCCTACGAGCAGTACTTC

V: TRBV12-3/TRBV12-4
size: .
J: TRBJ2-7
D: TRBD2
length: 14
CDR3: CASREAGGTYEQYF
DNA: TGTGCCAGCAGGGAAGCGGGGGGGACCTACGAGCAGTACTTC

V: TRBV20-1
size: many
J: TRBJ2-5
D: .
length: 14
CDR3: CSAEMGGRGETQYF
DNA: TGCAGTGCTGAGATGGGGGGTCGGGGGGAGACCCAGTACTTC

V: TRBV30
size: few
J: TRBJ1-4
D: TRBD1
length: 14
CDR3: CAWNDRGRREKLFF
DNA: TGTGCCTGGAACGACAGGGGGCGCCGGGAAAAACTGTTTTTT

V: TRBV20-1
size: .
J: TRBJ2-3
D: .
length: 14
CDR3: CSASRGASTDTQYF
DNA: TGCAGTGCTAGCCGGGGGGCTAGCACAGATACGCAGTATTTT

V: TRBV7-2
size: .
J: TRBJ2-3
D: .
length: 20
CDR3: CASSLYDSAGIIASTDTQYF
DNA: TGTGCCAGCAGCTTATATGATTCAGCGGGTATCATCGCTAGCACAGATACGCAGTATTTT

V: TRBV4-1
size: many
J: TRBJ2-7
D: .
length: 15
CDR3: CASSEGPTELYEQYF
DNA: TGCGCCAGCAGCGAGGGACCGACAGAGTTATACGAGCAGTACTTC

V: TRBV10-1
size: few
J: TRBJ2-5
D: TRBD2
length: 16
CDR3: CASSEGLAGAWETQYF
DNA: TGCGCCAGCAGTGAGGGACTAGCGGGAGCCTGGGAGACCCAGTACTTC

V: TRBV20-1
size: few
J: TRBJ2-7
D: .
length: 13
CDR3: CSARVAVNYEQYF
DNA: TGCAGTGCTAGAGTAGCAGTTAACTACGAGCAGTACTTC

V: TRBV7-9
size: .
J: TRBJ1-5
D: .
length: 12
CDR3: CASSSGAQPQHF
DNA: TGTGCCAGCAGCTCCGGCGCTCAGCCCCAGCATTTT

V: TRBV6-5
size: few
J: TRBJ2-3
D: TRBD1
length: 17
CDR3: CASSFRRTGRSTDTQYF
DNA: TGTGCCAGCAGTTTTCGACGGACAGGGCGAAGCACAGATACGCAGTATTTT

V: TRBV5-6
size: .
J: TRBJ2-1
D: TRBD2
length: 16
CDR3: CASSKERLAGKDEQFF
DNA: TGTGCCAGCAGCAAGGAAAGACTAGCGGGGAAGGATGAGCAGTTCTTC

V: TRBV11-2
size: few
J: TRBJ1-4
D: .
length: 13
CDR3: CASSLVRDGKLFF
DNA: TGTGCCAGCAGCTTAGTCAGGGACGGAAAACTGTTTTTT

V: TRBV20-1
size: .
J: TRBJ2-7
D: .
length: 15
CDR3: CSARPLGGFSYEQYF
DNA: TGCAGTGCTAGGCCCCTTGGGGGGTTCTCCTACGAGCAGTACTTC

V: TRBV6-6
size: few
J: TRBJ1-2
D: .
length: 13
CDR3: CASSPARANGYTF
DNA: TGTGCCAGCAGTCCCGCCCGGGCCAATGGCTACACCTTC

V: TRBV5-1
size: few
J: TRBJ2-7
D: .
length: 16
CDR3: CATSPTPGRNFYEQYF
DNA: TGCGCCACCTCCCCCACTCCGGGACGCAACTTCTACGAGCAGTACTTC

V: TRBV6-5
size: few
J: TRBJ2-7
D: .
length: 14
CDR3: CASSSGLGPYEQYF
DNA: TGTGCCAGCAGTTCAGGGCTGGGGCCCTACGAGCAGTACTTC